The clone carrying this T cell receptor (beta chain) was recorded a few times. Its antigen is as yet unknown. This sample stems from a study of response to subunit inactivated influenza vaccine. Study-wide results and caveats: Authors proposed each seasonal influenza vaccination draws in few new T cells.

TCRdb re-called the RT-PCR reads through MiXCR, storing one row per CDR3 protein. Of under 500,000 distinct CDR3 sequences in the sample, approximately 11% were seen once. The input for sequencing was PBMCs from blood, taken about 6 weeks after vaccination. This clonotype was obtained from a man aged 45-60 years who received an inactivated influenza vaccine.

CDR3 amino acids: CASSLDPGVGYTF. The CDR3 DNA follows: TGTGCCAGCAGCTTGGATCCGGGGGTAGGCTACACCTTC. The chain links TRBV5-5 to TRBJ1-2, with D perhaps TRBD1 (5 bases). V was shortened by 0 bases and J by 8 bases, with 11 bases between the two germline ends. The germline V gene encodes CDR1 SGHKS and CDR2 YYEKEE (reference sequence). The CDR3 is made up of 13 amino acids.